This T cell receptor beta chain is from a study of T cell changes during pregnancy in multiple sclerosis. This CDR3 is 13 amino acids long. V was cut by 5 bases and J by 4 bases, with 9 bases left in between. CDR1 MDHEN and CDR2 SYDVKM come from the germline V gene. Measured with immunoSEQ multiplex PCR; TCRdb has only the in-frame clones, and not every one. The sample shows 45,000 to 60,000 clones, around 92% of them seen only once. Here the sequenced sample was peripheral blood, taken after pregnancy. The sequence was collected from a female donor in good health, enrolled as a control in a pregnancy study. J is TRBJ1-3 and V is TRBV28, with D possibly matching TRBD1 (6 bases). This CDR3 reads CASSTQGGNTIYF. The CDR3 DNA is TGTGCCAGCAGTACTCAGGGGGGAAACACCATATATTTT.